The text below deals with one TCR beta chain. The antigen is not known. Use of 60 Vbeta and 13 Jbeta primers characterized the PCR. Repertoires were generated with immunoSEQ multiplex PCR, while TCRdb's copy carries only in-frame clones and drops some. This specimen shows about 72,000 clones; the ten leading clones hold about an eighth. This sample was taken from a study of cytomegalovirus exposure and HLA in healthy donors. Whole-study findings and limits: Common viral pathogens were later found to be apparently linked to several of the most significant clusters.

The germline CDR1 and CDR2 sequences are MNHNS and SASEGT. V shed 9 bases and J 8 bases; nucleotides not matched to a gene: 8. This CDR3 region has 13 residues. The chain carries TRBV6-1 and TRBJ1-1, with TRBD1 matching 11 bases. This clonotype was obtained from a man between 50 and 59 years old in good health and CMV-seropositive. The sample was PBMCs. The CDR3 sequence is CASGRTGGEEAFF. In nucleotides, the CDR3 is TGTGCCAGTGGCCGGACAGGGGGCGAAGAAGCTTTCTTT.